This T cell receptor (beta chain) stems from a study of CXCR3-negative and CXCR3-positive naive CD8 T cells (dated by TCRdb to 2018 to 2020). Turning to the overall study: Approximately 130 million TRB reads were obtained in total, roughly 1.5 +/- 0.3 million reads per library. Data from around 11 donors, pooled across two independent experiments, went into the diversity and physicochemical repertoire analyses. Naive subsets from about 5 donors and memory cells from 3 donors were included in the TRBV-TRBJ cluster analysis. What the research found in general, with its limitations: Freshly isolated PBMCs were used for most assays because CXCR3 expression went down partially after cryopreservation. TRB CDR3s from CXCR3-positive naive cells showed higher hydrophobicity (lower Kidera factor 4), lower energy, and higher strength and volume indices than CXCR3-negative naive cells. Both naive subsets had comparably high repertoire diversity, while memory CD8+ T cells had much lower repertoire diversity. Surface CD5, linked to self-reactivity in mice, was comparable between naive subsets; TCR interaction strength was therefore also inferred from TRB CDR3 physicochemical properties. Similar TRBV-TRBJ usage was shown by naive CXCR3-negative and CXCR3-positive cells from the same donor, whereas distinct patterns were shown by memory cells.

Each CD8+ T cell subset was flow-sorted in triplicate, with approximately 300,000 cells per subset placed directly into RLT lysis buffer. Naive CD8+ T cells were defined stringently as CD45RO-CCR7+CD27+CD95- to exclude memory contaminants. Standard density gradient centrifugation was used to isolate peripheral blood mononuclear cells from buffy coats. Naive CXCR3-negative and CXCR3-positive CD8+ T cells were flow-sorted using a FACSAria III. An RNeasy Mini Kit was used to extract total RNA from the sorted cells. Sequenced on a NextSeq 550. The Human TCR Profiling Kit (MiLaboratory) was used to prepare UMI-labeled 5' RACE TRB cDNA libraries. cDNA synthesis used the entire amount of extracted RNA, and PCR amplification then used the entire amount of cDNA produced. Libraries were prepared in parallel with an identical number of PCR cycles. On the study's bioinformatics: About 54,000 +/- 9,700 unique UMI-labeled TRB cDNA molecules per library were extracted with MIGEC and MiXCR, with at least two reads per UMI required. An average of approximately 40,000 +/- 10,000 functional in-frame TRB CDR3 nucleotide clonotypes without stop codons was found per library. After downsampling to 5000 UMI-labeled TRB molecules per sample, diversity metrics such as normalized Shannon-Wiener and Chao1 were calculated in VDJtools. Clonotype-size-weighted physicochemical properties of the central five CDR3 residues (interaction energy, strength, volume and Kidera factor 4) were computed in VDJtools. Reads reprocessed by TCRdb are summarized as one entry per CDR3 protein sequence, and DNA is absent. For this entry, the V and J calls and clone size follow TCRdb and not the study's own pipeline. The sample has about 85,000 distinct CDR3 sequences on record. Of the sample, 0.75% to 0.95% is held by the ten largest clones.

Concerning this clonotype itself: What antigen it recognizes has not been identified.

The TCR comes from a human donor in good health. Some clones in this sample may be carry-over from other donors' samples. Sequences were obtained from naive CXCR3+ CD8+ T cells from blood. The cell subset or site label here, explained by the study, means: CD45RO-CCR7+CD27+CD95- naive CD8+ T cells expressing CXCR3 (TNR3+).

The CDR3 region has the sequence CASSLEAADLDSTDTQYF. The chain couples TRBV7-6 to TRBJ2-3; TCRdb selects TRBD2, and the lack of DNA leaves this call unchecked. The CDR3 goes from the cysteine to the phenylalanine over 18 residues. The DNA is not on file. From the germline V gene, CDR1 is SGHVS and CDR2 is FNYEAQ.